This T cell receptor (beta chain) was profiled in a study of blood T cell repertoires in COVID-19. Study-wide background: The United States, Italy and Spain supplied acute and convalescent COVID-19 samples.

Data came from immunoSEQ multiplex PCR; TCRdb stores just in-frame clones and leaves some out. The data show roughly 250,000 clones, around 80% seen once. The CDR3 runs 16 residues. Germline CDR1 reads MGHRA; CDR2 reads YSYEKL. Losses at the gene ends were 7 bases for V and 1 base for J; bases not matched to a gene: 11. The sample comprised peripheral blood. The TCR originated in a human donor in a cohort sampled during active COVID-19. V and J are TRBV4-1 and TRBJ1-2, with 8 bases identical to TRBD1. CDR3 loop: CASNKGQAYGNYGYTF. DNA of the CDR3: TGCGCCAGCAACAAGGGACAGGCCTATGGTAACTATGGCTACACCTTC.